The rows below give T cell receptor beta chains drawn from one sample of a study of blood T cells in healthy people across ages. A single record per CDR3 protein comes from TCRdb applying MiXCR to the 5' RACE reads. The data contain 750,000 to 950,000 distinct CDR3 sequences, 20% to 30% of them singletons. This same sample was also part of a study on T cells of mothers and their children.

The sample consisted of blood. The receptors come from a boy younger than 18 in good health. CDR3s include the opening cysteine and the closing phenylalanine or tryptophan. A D gene is named only where the DNA matches it firmly. Only some rows state a clone size, as once, few, many or a class for expanded clones.

>-|-|TRBV10-3|TRBJ1-2
TGTGCCATCAGTGAGTCAAGGGGAGGCAACTATGGCTACACCTTC
CAISESRGGNYGYTF
>-|-|TRBV7-2|TRBJ1-3
TGTGCCAGCAGCCTAGGAGGGCTTTGGGCCTCTGGAAACACCATATATTTT
CASSLGGLWASGNTIYF
>-|TRBD2|TRBV29-1|TRBJ2-7
TGCAGCGTCGTACTTCTAGCGGGGGGGGCCTACGAGCAGTACTTC
CSVVLLAGGAYEQYF
>-|-|TRBV29-1|TRBJ2-7
TGCAGCGTTGGTAGGGCCCTTAGGGGCCTAAGCTCCTACGAGCAGTACTTC
CSVGRALRGLSSYEQYF
>-|TRBD1|TRBV20-1|TRBJ2-5
TGCAGTGCTAGAGATCGCAGGACAGGGTTGGAGACCCAGTACTTC
CSARDRRTGLETQYF
>-|TRBD1|TRBV18|TRBJ1-5
TGTGCCAGCTCACCGACAGGGGGACAATTTAGCAATCAGCCCCAGCATTTT
CASSPTGGQFSNQPQHF
>-|-|TRBV20-1|TRBJ1-4
TGCAGTGCTAGGTGGACAGCGGGGAATGAAAAACTGTTTTTT
CSARWTAGNEKLFF
>few|TRBD1|TRBV30|TRBJ1-5
TGTGCCTGGAGTGTTACAGGGGGGACTCAGCCCCAGCATTTT
CAWSVTGGTQPQHF
>-|-|TRBV5-1|TRBJ2-2
TGCGCCAGCAGCTGGCGTAGGACCGGGGAGCTGTTTTTT
CASSWRRTGELFF
>-|-|TRBV10-3|TRBJ1-1
TGTGCCATCAGCCTGGACCGGGACACTGAAGCTTTCTTT
CAISLDRDTEAFF
>-|-|TRBV20-1|TRBJ2-5
TGCAGTGCTAGAGATCTCGAAGAGACCCAGTACTTC
CSARDLEETQYF
>few|-|TRBV7-9|TRBJ1-2
TGTGCCAGCAGCTTACCCACAGGATCAGCTAACTATGGCTACACCTTC
CASSLPTGSANYGYTF
>few|TRBD2|TRBV20-1|TRBJ2-5
TGCAGTGCCCGTGCCACTAGCGGCGGGACCCAGTACTTC
CSARATSGGTQYF
>-|TRBD2|TRBV2|TRBJ2-3
TGTGCCAGCAGTGAAGGACTAGCGGGAACGGTTACGCAGTATTTT
CASSEGLAGTVTQYF
>once|TRBD2|TRBV3-1|TRBJ2-3
TGTGCCAGCAGCCAAGCGGGGGGGCCGATCGGTGGCACAGATACGCAGTATTTT
CASSQAGGPIGGTDTQYF
>few|TRBD1|TRBV25-1|TRBJ2-1
TGTGCCAGCAGTGATACCCGGGACAGGGAGTTCGATGAGCAGTTCTTC
CASSDTRDREFDEQFF
>few|TRBD2|TRBV6-4|TRBJ2-7
TGTGCCAGCAGCCCAACGGGGGGGGGAGGCGAGCAGTACTTC
CASSPTGGGGEQYF
>-|-|TRBV20-1|TRBJ1-4
TGCAGTGCTAGAGGGGGCGGGAGTAAAGCAACTAATGAAAAACTGTTTTTT
CSARGGGSKATNEKLFF
>few|TRBD2|TRBV7-9|TRBJ2-7
TGTGCCAGCAGCCCACCCCAGGGCGGGGGAAGCTACGAGCAGTACTTC
CASSPPQGGGSYEQYF
>few|TRBD1|TRBV20-1|TRBJ2-7
TGCAGTGCTAGCACGGACAGGGTGTACGAGCAGTACTTC
CSASTDRVYEQYF
>-|-|TRBV12-3/TRBV12-4|TRBJ1-2
TGTGCCAGCACCCCCGAAGCCAATTACTATGGCTACACCTTC
CASTPEANYYGYTF
>-|TRBD2|TRBV28|TRBJ2-1
TGTGCCGGCAGTCCACGACTAGCGTTTGAGCAGTTCTTC
CAGSPRLAFEQFF
>few|-|TRBV28|TRBJ1-4
TGTGCCAGCACCCTCGGGGGTGGGATGAAAAAACTGTTTTTT
CASTLGGGMKKLFF
>-|TRBD1|TRBV20-1|TRBJ2-3
TGCAGTGCTCCTTTGGGACAGGGAACAGATACGCAGTATTTT
CSAPLGQGTDTQYF
>few|-|TRBV7-9|TRBJ2-5
TGTGCCAGCAGCCTCGCGGCTTCTCGAGAGACCCAGTACTTC
CASSLAASRETQYF
>-|TRBD1|TRBV4-2|TRBJ1-4
TGTGCCAGCAGCCAGAGGGGGACAGCCGAAAAACTGTTTTTT
CASSQRGTAEKLFF
>few|-|TRBV5-5|TRBJ1-6
TGTGCCAGCAGCCCCCATGTTAGAGGGACCGGTTCACCCCTCCACTTT
CASSPHVRGTGSPLHF
>-|-|TRBV28|TRBJ1-1
TGTGCCATTCGACCGGCTACGAGGGGGAACACTGAAGCTTTCTTT
CAIRPATRGNTEAFF
>-|-|TRBV18|TRBJ2-1
TGTGCCAGCTCACCTATAGGAGACAATGAGCAGTTCTTC
CASSPIGDNEQFF
>-|-|TRBV29-1|TRBJ1-1
TGCAGCGCCGGACTGGGGCGGTACACTGAAGCTTTCTTT
CSAGLGRYTEAFF
>-|-|TRBV29-1|TRBJ2-7
TGCAGCGTAGTCAGGGCTAACGAGCAGTACTTC
CSVVRANEQYF
>-|TRBD2|TRBV7-9|TRBJ2-5
TGTGCCAGCACCATTGGACTAGCGGGGGGGCAAGTAGAGACCCAGTACTTC
CASTIGLAGGQVETQYF